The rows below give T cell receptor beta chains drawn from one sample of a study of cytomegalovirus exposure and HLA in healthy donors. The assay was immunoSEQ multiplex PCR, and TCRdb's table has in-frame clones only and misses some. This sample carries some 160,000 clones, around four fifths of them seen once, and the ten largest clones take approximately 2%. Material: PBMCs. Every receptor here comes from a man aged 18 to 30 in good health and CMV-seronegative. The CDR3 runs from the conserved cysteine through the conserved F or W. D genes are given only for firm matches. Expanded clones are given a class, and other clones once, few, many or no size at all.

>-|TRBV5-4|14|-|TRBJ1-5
CASSPWPGDQPQHF
TGTGCCAGCAGCCCGTGGCCGGGGGATCAGCCCCAGCATTTT
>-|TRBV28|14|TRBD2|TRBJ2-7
CASSLAAGGHEQYF
TGTGCCAGCAGTTTAGCAGCGGGAGGTCACGAGCAGTACTTC
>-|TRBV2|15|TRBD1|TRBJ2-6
CASRPDRVGANVLTF
TGTGCCAGCAGACCCGACAGGGTTGGGGCCAACGTCCTGACTTTC
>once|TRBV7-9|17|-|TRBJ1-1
CASSLPTYEGVNTEAFF
TGTGCCAGCAGCTTACCAACTTACGAGGGAGTGAACACTGAAGCTTTCTTT
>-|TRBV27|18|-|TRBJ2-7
CASSPTPTLGQLMYEQYF
TGTGCCAGCAGTCCGACCCCCACCCTTGGGCAGCTCATGTACGAGCAGTACTTC
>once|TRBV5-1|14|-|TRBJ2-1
CASSLPGAYNEQFF
TGCGCCAGCAGCTTGCCAGGGGCCTACAATGAGCAGTTCTTC
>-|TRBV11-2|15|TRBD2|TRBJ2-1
CASSPSGRDRNEQFF
TGTGCCAGCAGCCCTAGCGGGAGGGACCGGAATGAGCAGTTCTTC
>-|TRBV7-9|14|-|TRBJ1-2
CASSLNPENYGYTF
TGTGCCAGCAGCTTAAATCCAGAAAACTATGGCTACACCTTC
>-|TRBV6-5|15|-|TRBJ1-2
CASSYSSLRLDGYTF
TGTGCCAGCAGTTACTCCTCACTAAGGCTAGATGGCTACACCTTC
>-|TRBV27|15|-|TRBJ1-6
CASSLLGGYNSPLHF
TGTGCCAGCAGTTTATTAGGGGGTTATAATTCACCCCTCCACTTT
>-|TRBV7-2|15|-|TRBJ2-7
CASSSLPGGTYEQYF
TGTGCCAGCAGCTCCCTCCCAGGAGGGACCTACGAGCAGTACTTC
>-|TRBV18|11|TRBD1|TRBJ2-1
CASSPRDREFF
TGTGCCAGCTCACCTAGGGACAGAGAATTCTTC
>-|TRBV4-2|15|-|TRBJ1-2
CASSQEWPGLYGYTF
TGTGCCAGCAGCCAAGAATGGCCGGGACTCTATGGCTACACCTTC
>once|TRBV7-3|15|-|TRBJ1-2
CASSLRGAGNYGYTF
TGTGCCAGCAGCTTAAGAGGGGCGGGGAACTATGGCTACACCTTC
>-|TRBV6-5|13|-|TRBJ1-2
CASSPGPSGGYTF
TGTGCCAGCAGTCCCGGACCATCGGGGGGCTACACCTTC
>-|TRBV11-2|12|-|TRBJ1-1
CASSWQGYEAFF
TGTGCCAGCAGCTGGCAGGGTTATGAAGCTTTCTTT
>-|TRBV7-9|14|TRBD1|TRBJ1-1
CASSLMGQGREAFF
TGTGCCAGCAGCTTAATGGGACAGGGCCGTGAAGCTTTCTTT
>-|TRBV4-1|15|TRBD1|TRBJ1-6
CASSLRDRYNSPLHF
TGCGCCAGCAGCCTCCGGGACAGGTATAATTCACCCCTCCACTTT
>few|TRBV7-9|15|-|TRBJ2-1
CASSLGSPTGGEQFF
TGTGCCAGCAGCTTAGGGTCGCCGACCGGCGGTGAGCAGTTCTTC
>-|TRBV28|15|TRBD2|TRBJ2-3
CASSSASGKVDTQYF
TGTGCCAGCAGTTCGGCTAGCGGGAAGGTAGATACGCAGTATTTT
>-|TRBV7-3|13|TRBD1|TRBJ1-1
CASSLLGDSEAFF
TGTGCCAGCAGCTTATTAGGGGACAGTGAAGCTTTCTTT
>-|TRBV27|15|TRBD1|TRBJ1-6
CASSFIRQGPSTLHF
TGTGCCAGCAGTTTTATTAGACAGGGTCCCTCCACCCTCCACTTT
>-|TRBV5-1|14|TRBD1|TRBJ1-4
CASSLGGSNEKLFF
TGCGCCAGCAGCTTAGGGGGCTCTAATGAAAAACTGTTTTTT
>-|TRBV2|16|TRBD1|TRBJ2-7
CASSETSGQGTHPQYF
TGTGCCAGCAGTGAAACTTCGGGACAGGGGACTCATCCGCAGTACTTC
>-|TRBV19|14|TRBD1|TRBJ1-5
CASRLDRGGQPQHF
TGTGCCAGTAGATTAGACAGGGGAGGTCAGCCCCAGCATTTT
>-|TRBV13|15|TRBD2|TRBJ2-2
CASSSRDYYTGELFF
TGTGCCAGCAGCTCCCGGGACTATTACACCGGGGAGCTGTTTTTT
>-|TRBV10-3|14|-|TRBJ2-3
CAISRDSSTDTQYF
TGTGCCATCAGCCGGGACTCGAGCACAGATACGCAGTATTTT
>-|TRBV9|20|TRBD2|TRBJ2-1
CASSVEGLRGAGGSYNEQFF
TGTGCCAGCAGCGTAGAAGGCTTGCGGGGGGCCGGTGGCTCCTACAATGAGCAGTTCTTC
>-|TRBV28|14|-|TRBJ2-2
CASSPAYSTGELFF
TGTGCCAGCAGTCCGGCCTACAGCACCGGGGAGCTGTTTTTT
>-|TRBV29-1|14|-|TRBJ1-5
CSVDVDSRNQPQHF
TGCAGCGTTGATGTGGACAGCCGCAATCAGCCCCAGCATTTT
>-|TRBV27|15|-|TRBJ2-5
CASSSHGGPGETQYF
TGTGCCAGCAGTTCCCACGGGGGGCCAGGAGAGACCCAGTACTTC
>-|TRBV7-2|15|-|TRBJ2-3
CASSSVAPSTDTQYF
TGTGCCAGCAGCTCCGTAGCCCCTAGCACAGATACGCAGTATTTT
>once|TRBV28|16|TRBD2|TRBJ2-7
CASSPRGTSGRNEQYF
TGTGCCAGCAGTCCCCGAGGGACTAGCGGGAGGAACGAGCAGTACTTC
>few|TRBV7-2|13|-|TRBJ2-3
CASSPSSTDTQYF
TGTGCCAGCAGCCCCTCTAGCACAGATACGCAGTATTTT
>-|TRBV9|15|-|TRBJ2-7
CASSVGGGAIYEQYF
TGTGCCAGCAGCGTAGGGGGTGGGGCGATTTACGAGCAGTACTTC
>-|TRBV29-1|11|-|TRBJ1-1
CSVISNTEAFF
TGCAGCGTTATCTCGAACACTGAAGCTTTCTTT
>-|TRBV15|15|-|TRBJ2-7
CAISTRAGRINEQYF
TGTGCCATCAGCACGCGAGCGGGTCGGATCAACGAGCAGTACTTC
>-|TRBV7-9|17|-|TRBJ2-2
CASSPATGWRGAGELFF
TGTGCCAGCAGCCCAGCTACTGGGTGGAGGGGTGCCGGGGAGCTGTTTTTT